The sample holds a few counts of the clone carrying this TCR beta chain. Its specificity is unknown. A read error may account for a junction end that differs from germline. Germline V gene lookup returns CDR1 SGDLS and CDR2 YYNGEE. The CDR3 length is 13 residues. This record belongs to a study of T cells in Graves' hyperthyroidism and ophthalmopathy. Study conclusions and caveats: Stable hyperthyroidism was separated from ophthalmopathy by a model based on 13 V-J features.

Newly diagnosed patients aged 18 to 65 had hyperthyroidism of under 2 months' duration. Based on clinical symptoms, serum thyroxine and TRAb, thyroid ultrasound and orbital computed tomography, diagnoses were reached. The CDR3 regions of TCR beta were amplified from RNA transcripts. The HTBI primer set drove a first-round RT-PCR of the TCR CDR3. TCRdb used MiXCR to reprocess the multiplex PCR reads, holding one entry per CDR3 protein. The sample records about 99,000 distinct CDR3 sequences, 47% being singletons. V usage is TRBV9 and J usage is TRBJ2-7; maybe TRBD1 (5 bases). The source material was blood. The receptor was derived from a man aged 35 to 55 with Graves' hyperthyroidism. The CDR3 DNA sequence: TGTGCCAGCTCACCAGTGGTACAGGACCAATCTGTCTTC. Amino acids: CASSPVVQDQSVF.